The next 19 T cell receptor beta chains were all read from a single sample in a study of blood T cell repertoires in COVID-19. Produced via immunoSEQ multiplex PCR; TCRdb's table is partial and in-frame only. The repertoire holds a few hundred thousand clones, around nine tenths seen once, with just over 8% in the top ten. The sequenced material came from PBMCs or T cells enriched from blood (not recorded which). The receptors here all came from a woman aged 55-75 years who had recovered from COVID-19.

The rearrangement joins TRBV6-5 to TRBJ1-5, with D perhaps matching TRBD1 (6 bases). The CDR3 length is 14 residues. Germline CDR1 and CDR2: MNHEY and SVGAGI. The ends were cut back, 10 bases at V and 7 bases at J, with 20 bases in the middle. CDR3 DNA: TGTGCCACCTACTCGACAGGCTCGGGGCAGCCCCAGCATTTT. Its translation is CATYSTGSGQPQHF.

The CDR3 nucleotides read TGTGCCAGCAAAAGAGGGACAGGTTCTAACTATGGCTACACCTTC. It translates to CASKRGTGSNYGYTF. The genes are TRBV6-5 and TRBJ1-2; TRBD1 matches at 8 bases. Germline V gene lookup returns CDR1 MNHEY and CDR2 SVGAGI. J was trimmed by 0 bases and V by 7 bases; bases with no gene match: 7. The CDR3 consists of 15 residues.

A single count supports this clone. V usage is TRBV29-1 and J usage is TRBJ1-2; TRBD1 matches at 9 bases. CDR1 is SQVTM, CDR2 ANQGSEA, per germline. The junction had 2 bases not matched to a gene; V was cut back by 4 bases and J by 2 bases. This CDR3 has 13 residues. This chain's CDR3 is CSVGGQGNYGYTF. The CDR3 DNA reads TGCAGCGTTGGCGGACAGGGGAACTATGGCTACACCTTC.

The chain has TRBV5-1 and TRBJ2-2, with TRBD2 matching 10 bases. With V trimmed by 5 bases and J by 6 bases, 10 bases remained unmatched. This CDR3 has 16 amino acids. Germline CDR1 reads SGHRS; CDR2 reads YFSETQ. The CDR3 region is CASSPPGTSDAGELFF. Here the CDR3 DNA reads TGCGCCAGCAGTCCCCCCGGGACTAGCGACGCCGGGGAGCTGTTTTTT.

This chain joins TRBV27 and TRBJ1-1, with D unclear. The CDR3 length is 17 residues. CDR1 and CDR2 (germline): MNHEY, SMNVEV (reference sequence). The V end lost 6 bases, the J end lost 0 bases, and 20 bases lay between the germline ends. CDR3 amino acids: CASRHGRGVIMNTEAFF. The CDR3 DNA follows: TGTGCCAGCAGGCACGGACGGGGAGTAATAATGAACACTGAAGCTTTCTTT.

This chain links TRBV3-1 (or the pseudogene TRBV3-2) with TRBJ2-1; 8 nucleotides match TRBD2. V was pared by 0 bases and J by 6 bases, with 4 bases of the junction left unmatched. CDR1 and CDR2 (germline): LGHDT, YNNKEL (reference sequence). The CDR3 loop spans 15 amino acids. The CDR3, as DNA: TGTGCCAGCAGCCAAGAATATCGGGGGGGCAATGAGCAGTTCTTC. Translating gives CASSQEYRGGNEQFF.

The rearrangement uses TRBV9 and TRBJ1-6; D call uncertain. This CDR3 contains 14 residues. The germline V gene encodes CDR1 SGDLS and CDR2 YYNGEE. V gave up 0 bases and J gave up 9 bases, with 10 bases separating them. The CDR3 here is CASSVELISSPLHF. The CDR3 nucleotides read TGTGCCAGCAGCGTAGAACTGATTAGTTCACCCCTCCACTTT.

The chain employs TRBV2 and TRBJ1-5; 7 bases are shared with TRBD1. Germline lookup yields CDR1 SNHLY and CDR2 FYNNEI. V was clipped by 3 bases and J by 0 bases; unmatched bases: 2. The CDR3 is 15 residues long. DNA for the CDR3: TGTGCCAGCAGTGATAGGACAGGTAGCAATCAGCCCCAGCATTTT. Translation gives CASSDRTGSNQPQHF.

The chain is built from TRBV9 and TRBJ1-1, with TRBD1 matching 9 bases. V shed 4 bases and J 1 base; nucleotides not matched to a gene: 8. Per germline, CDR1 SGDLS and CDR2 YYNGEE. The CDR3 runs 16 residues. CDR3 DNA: TGTGCCAGCAGCCCTCGGACAGGGGCAGAGAACACTGAAGCTTTCTTT. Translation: CASSPRTGAENTEAFF.

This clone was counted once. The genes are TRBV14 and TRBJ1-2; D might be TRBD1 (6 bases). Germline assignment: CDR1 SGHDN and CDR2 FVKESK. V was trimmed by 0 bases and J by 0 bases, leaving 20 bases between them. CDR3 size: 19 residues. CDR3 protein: CASSQDLGRRQVPNYGYTF. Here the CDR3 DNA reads TGTGCCAGCAGCCAAGACCTCGGAAGAAGACAGGTGCCTAACTATGGCTACACCTTC.

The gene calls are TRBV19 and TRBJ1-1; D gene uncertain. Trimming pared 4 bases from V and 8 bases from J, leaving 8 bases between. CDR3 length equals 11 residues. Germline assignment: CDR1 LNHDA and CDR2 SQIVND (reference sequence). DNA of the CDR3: TGTGCCAGTAGTACAGACGGGGAAGCTTTCTTT. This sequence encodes CASSTDGEAFF.

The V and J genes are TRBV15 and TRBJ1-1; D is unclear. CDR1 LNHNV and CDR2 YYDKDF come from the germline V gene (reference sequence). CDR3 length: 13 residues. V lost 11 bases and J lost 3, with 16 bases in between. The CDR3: CASRRGTDTEAFF. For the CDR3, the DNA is TGTGCCTCAAGGCGGGGAACGGACACTGAAGCTTTCTTT.

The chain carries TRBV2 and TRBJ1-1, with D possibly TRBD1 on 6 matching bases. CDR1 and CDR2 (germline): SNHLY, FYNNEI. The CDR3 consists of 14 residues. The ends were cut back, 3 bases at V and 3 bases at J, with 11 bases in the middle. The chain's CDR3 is CASSDRGGYTEAFF. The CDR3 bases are TGTGCCAGCAGTGACAGGGGCGGGTACACTGAAGCTTTCTTT.

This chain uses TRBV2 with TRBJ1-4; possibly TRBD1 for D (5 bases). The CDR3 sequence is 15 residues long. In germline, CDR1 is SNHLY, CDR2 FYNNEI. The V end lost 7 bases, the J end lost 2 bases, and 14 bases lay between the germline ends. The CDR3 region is CASTLMGTTNEKLFF. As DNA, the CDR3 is TGTGCCAGCACCTTAATGGGGACTACTAATGAAAAACTGTTTTTT.

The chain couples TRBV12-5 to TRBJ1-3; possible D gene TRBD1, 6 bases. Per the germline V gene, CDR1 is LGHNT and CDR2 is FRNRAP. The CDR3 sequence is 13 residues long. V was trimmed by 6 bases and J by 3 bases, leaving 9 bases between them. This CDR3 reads CASGRGGGNTIYF. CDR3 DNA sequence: TGTGCTAGTGGGAGAGGGGGTGGAAACACCATATATTTT.

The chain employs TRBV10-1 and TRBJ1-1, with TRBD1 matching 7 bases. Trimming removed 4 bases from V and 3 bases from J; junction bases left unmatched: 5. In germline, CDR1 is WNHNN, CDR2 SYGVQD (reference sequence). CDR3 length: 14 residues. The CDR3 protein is CASSGRGQDTEAFF. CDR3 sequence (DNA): TGCGCCAGCAGTGGGAGGGGGCAGGACACTGAAGCTTTCTTT.

In nucleotides, the CDR3 is TGTGCCAGCAGAACGGTGCTTAGTTCCTACGAGCAGTACTTC. It translates to CASRTVLSSYEQYF. The chain joins TRBV6-5 to TRBJ2-7; D is unresolved. Germline V gene data show CDR1 as MNHEY and CDR2 as SVGAGI. This CDR3 has 14 amino acids. The V gene lost 6 bases and the J gene lost 1 base, with 13 bases spanning the gap.

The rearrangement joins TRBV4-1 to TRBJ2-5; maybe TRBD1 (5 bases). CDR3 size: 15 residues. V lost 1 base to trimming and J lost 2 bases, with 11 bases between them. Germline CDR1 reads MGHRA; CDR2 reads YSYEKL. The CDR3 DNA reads TGCGCCAGCAGCCAAGTCGTAACAGGTCAAGAGACCCAGTACTTC. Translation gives CASSQVVTGQETQYF.

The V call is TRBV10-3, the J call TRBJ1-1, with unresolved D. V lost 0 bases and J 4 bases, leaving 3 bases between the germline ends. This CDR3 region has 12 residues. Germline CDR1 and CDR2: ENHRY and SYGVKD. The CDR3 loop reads CAISESATEAFF. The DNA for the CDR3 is TGTGCCATCAGTGAGTCGGCCACTGAAGCTTTCTTT.